Following are 6 T cell receptor beta chains from one sample sequenced in a study of blood T cells in healthy people across ages. A second roughly 6 to 11 cycle PCR used barcoded and J-beta primers. In TCRdb, the 5' RACE reads were re-called with MiXCR into one record per CDR3 protein. The sample gives under 1,000,000 distinct CDR3 sequences, about 46% of which show up once; 18% is in the top ten. Input material: blood. The receptors here all came from a man at least 80 years old in good health.

This chain joins TRBV30 and TRBJ2-7, with 10 positions matching TRBD2. The CDR3 covers 15 residues. Per germline, CDR1 GTSNPN and CDR2 SVGIG (reference sequence). V trimming: 3 bases; J trimming: 1 base; junction bases outside the gene matches: 6. The CDR3 DNA sequence: TGTGCCTGGAGGGATAGCGGGAGGTCGTCCTACGAGCAGTACTTC. Protein sequence: CAWRDSGRSSYEQYF.

Comment on this clonotype: A much larger clone sits a single nucleotide away, making a read error possible. CDR3: CAISESGGAGVNNEQYF. CDR3 sequence (DNA): TGTGCCATCAGTGAGTCGGGGGGGGCTGGGGTCAACAATGAGCAGTACTTC. This chain joins TRBV10-3 and TRBJ2-5, with D maybe TRBD2 (7 bases). Germline lookup yields CDR1 ENHRY and CDR2 SYGVKD. The V end was cut by 0 bases, the J end by 11 bases, with 25 bases between. The CDR3 has 17 amino acids.

This clonotype was counted between two and nine times. The chain joins TRBV20-1 to TRBJ2-1; D unresolved. Germline V gene sequence: CDR1 DFQATT, CDR2 SNEGSKA (reference sequence). This CDR3 contains 13 residues. Trimming took off 3 bases at V and 4 bases at J, with 10 bases between the two ends. Here the CDR3 DNA reads TGCAGTGCTAGTGTTGGGAAGTACAATGAGCAGTTCTTC. Its protein is CSASVGKYNEQFF.

About this clonotype itself: This may be a read error: a much more frequent sequence differs by one nucleotide. The chain carries TRBV15 and TRBJ1-2; D is possibly TRBD1 (6 bases). Germline-derived CDR1 and CDR2 are LNHNV and YYDKDF (reference sequence). V lost 1 base and J 8 bases, leaving 14 bases between the germline ends. This CDR3 is 14 amino acids long. CDR3 loop: CATSRVGTTYGYTF. The CDR3 coding sequence is TGTGCCACCAGCAGAGTTGGGACAACTTACGGCTACACCTTC.

The table lists this clonotype with many counts. The chain links TRBV7-2 to TRBJ2-5, with 8 bases aligning to TRBD2. The V gene's germline CDR1 is SGHTA and CDR2 FQGNSA. V was pared by 0 bases and J by 2 bases, with 5 bases of the junction left unmatched. The CDR3 spans 16 residues. In nucleotides, the CDR3 is TGTGCCAGCAGCTTAGCCATCGGGGGGGGACAAGAGACCCAGTACTTC. Residues: CASSLAIGGGQETQYF.

As to this clonotype: Just one base apart from a much larger clone, this may be a read error. The gene calls are TRBV15 and TRBJ2-3; 8 bases are shared with TRBD1. Losses at the gene ends were 2 bases for V and 6 bases for J; bases not matched to a gene: 4. This CDR3 comprises 14 residues. CDR1 is LNHNV, CDR2 YYDKDF, per germline (reference sequence). The CDR3 DNA reads as TGTGCCACCAGCAGAAGGTACAGGGGGGATACGCAGTATTTT. It yields the protein CATSRRYRGDTQYF.